Following are 20 T cell receptor beta chains from one sample sequenced in a study of T-cell reconstitution after alpha-beta-depleted transplantation in children (dated by TCRdb to the mid-2010s). The treatment or condition label, as the study defines it: allogeneic hematopoietic cell transplantation with graft depleted of TCRalphabeta T cells and CD19 B cells. Libraries came from PCR. TCRdb names Illumina HiSeq 2500 as the instrument used. To normalize quantification of the TCRbeta repertoire, the TCR libraries were built with molecular barcoding that relied on unique molecular identifiers. TCRdb reworked the public reads: Q25 trimming with fastp, MiXCR clone assembly, productive beta chains retained. Every entry covers one CDR3 protein and lists the most common genes and DNA from its rows. The sample table lists under 750,000 distinct CDR3 sequences, 23% of them with a count of one. 12% to 15% of the sample comes from the top ten.

Material: PBMCs, mostly from graft donor cells, obtained 360 days after TCRalphabeta/CD19-depleted stem cell transplant. Source of these receptors: a boy younger than two who had a stem cell transplant for acute myeloid leukemia, so the T cells may come from the graft donor.

The chain carries TRBV20-1 and TRBJ2-3; D is possibly TRBD2 (6 bases). Trimming removed 6 bases from V and 8 bases from J, with 21 bases in between. This CDR3 spans 14 amino acids. Per the germline V gene, CDR1 is DFQATT and CDR2 is SNEGSKA (reference sequence). The CDR3, as DNA: TGCAGTGCCCCCCTGGTAACGGGGGAGGTTACGCAGTATTTT. It yields the protein CSAPLVTGEVTQYF.

This clonotype was observed a handful of times. The rearrangement uses TRBV6-6 and TRBJ2-1; 7 positions agree with TRBD1. The CDR3 is 13 residues long. V lost 6 bases, J lost 6 bases, and 5 bases stayed unmatched. The germline V gene encodes CDR1 MNHNY and CDR2 SVGAGI (reference sequence). DNA for the CDR3: TGTGCCAGCAGGCTGGGACAGACCAATGAGCAGTTCTTC. It specifies CASRLGQTNEQFF.

The V gene is TRBV19, the J gene TRBJ2-1; D is unclear. V was trimmed by 3 bases and J by 5 bases, leaving 11 bases between them. The CDR3 is 14 residues long. Germline CDR1 and CDR2: LNHDA and SQIVND (reference sequence). The CDR3 nucleotides are TGTGCCAGTAGTATCTTAGGTCCCGACAATGAGCAGTTCTTC. Residues: CASSILGPDNEQFF.

The chain employs TRBV7-9 and TRBJ2-3; TRBD2 agrees at 7 bases. This CDR3 is built from 13 residues. The V gene's germline CDR1 is SEHNR and CDR2 FQNEAQ (reference sequence). The V gene end was trimmed by 5 bases and the J gene end by 11 bases; junction bases not matched to a gene: 10. In nucleotides, the CDR3 is TGTGCCAGCAGCCCTCTCGTGCGGGGGAAGCAGTATTTT. Translated, it gives CASSPLVRGKQYF. Combining the CDR3 with reference TRBV7-9 and TRBJ2-3 gives the whole variable domain DTGVSQNPRHKITKRGQNVTFRCDPISEHNRLYWYRQTLGQGPEFLTYFQNEAQLEKSRLLSDRFSAERPKGSFSTLEIQRTEQGDSAMYLCASSPLVRGKQYFGPGTRLTVL.

This clonotype was counted a few times. V usage is TRBV6-5 and J usage is TRBJ2-7; possibly TRBD1 for D (6 bases). The germline V gene encodes CDR1 MNHEY and CDR2 SVGAGI. The CDR3 length is 14 residues. V lost 2 bases and J 6 bases, leaving 14 bases between the germline ends. The CDR3 region has the DNA TGTGCCAGCAGTTACCCCTCCGAACAGGGCGAGCAGTACTTC. This gives the protein CASSYPSEQGEQYF.

The chain combines TRBV10-3 with TRBJ2-1; 7 bases fit TRBD2. V lost 0 bases, J lost 1 base, and 9 bases stayed unmatched. The CDR3 totals 18 residues. The germline V gene has CDR1 ENHRY and CDR2 SYGVKD. In DNA, the CDR3 is TGTGCCATCAGTGAGTCGGACGGGGGGTCCACTTCCTACAATGAGCAGTTCTTC. This translates into CAISESDGGSTSYNEQFF.

This clonotype came up a few times. The rearrangement links TRBV20-1 to TRBJ1-2; no clear D. The CDR3 is made up of 15 amino acids. The ends were cut back, 3 bases at V and 0 bases at J, with 14 bases in the middle. Germline loops: CDR1 DFQATT, CDR2 SNEGSKA (reference sequence). The CDR3 region is CSASSGRNSNYGYTF. CDR3 bases: TGCAGTGCTAGCTCGGGTCGGAATTCTAACTATGGCTACACCTTC.

This clonotype was counted ten times or more. This chain joins TRBV29-1 and TRBJ2-2; perhaps TRBD2 as D (5 bases). Trimming removed 6 bases at V and 5 bases at J, with 25 bases between. The germline V gene has CDR1 SQVTM and CDR2 ANQGSEA. This CDR3 region has 17 residues. The CDR3 spells CSVLPQKLGAATGELFF. For the CDR3, the DNA is TGCAGCGTCCTACCCCAAAAACTAGGTGCCGCAACCGGGGAGCTGTTTTTT.

The chain is built from TRBV13 and TRBJ2-7, with D unclear. This CDR3 region has 15 residues. The germline CDR1 and CDR2 sequences are PRHDT and FYEKMQ (reference sequence). Trimming took off 5 bases at V and 0 bases at J, with 14 bases between the two ends. CDR3 DNA sequence: TGTGCCAGCAGCCTACGGAGTAGCCGCTCCTACGAGCAGTACGTC. This codes for CASSLRSSRSYEQYV.

As DNA, the CDR3 is TGTGCCAGCAGTTATCAATCATTGTATGAGCAGTTCTTC. It codes for CASSYQSLYEQFF. This chain links TRBV6-2 or TRBV6-3 with TRBJ2-1; D remains unclear. Germline CDR1 and CDR2: MNHEY and SVGEGT. V dropped 3 bases and J dropped 8 bases, with 11 bases sitting between them. The CDR3 has 13 residues.

The chain combines TRBV6-1 with TRBJ2-7, with a tentative D call TRBD1 (5 bases). Trimming took 3 bases from V and 6 from J, leaving 15 bases between them. This CDR3 contains 14 residues. Germline V gene data show CDR1 as MNHNS and CDR2 as SASEGT. CDR3 residues: CASSESFGRGEQYV. The DNA for the CDR3 is TGTGCCAGCAGTGAGTCCTTTGGAAGGGGCGAGCAGTACGTC.

This sequence joins TRBV6-1 and TRBJ2-2; D not certain. Germline-derived CDR1 and CDR2 are MNHNS and SASEGT. V lost 6 bases, J lost 6 bases, and 23 bases lay in between. The CDR3 totals 17 residues. Written as DNA, the CDR3 is TGTGCCAGCAGCCCGCGCCCGGGTAGCCCACGGGCCGGGGAGCTGTTTTTT. Protein: CASSPRPGSPRAGELFF.

A few counts support this clonotype. The CDR3 DNA is TGCGCCAGCAGCCAAGGTTCTGCCCTCTCCTACGAGCAGTACTTC. Protein sequence: CASSQGSALSYEQYF. The rearrangement joins TRBV4-3 to TRBJ2-7; D uncertain. Germline V gene sequence: CDR1 LGHNA, CDR2 YSLEER. This CDR3 region has 15 residues. V was clipped by 1 base and J by 0 bases, with 10 bases between them.

This clonotype was recorded at least ten times. V is TRBV12-3 or TRBV12-4 and J is TRBJ1-1; TRBD1 might be the D (5 bases). Between the trimmed V and J ends, which lost 5 bases and 10 bases, there was a span of 8 bases. The CDR3 is made up of 10 amino acids. CDR3 amino acids: CASSGHGAFF. CDR3 in DNA: TGTGCCAGCAGTGGACATGGAGCTTTCTTT.

This clonotype occurred many times. The gene calls are TRBV4-1 and TRBJ1-6, with 7 bases matching TRBD1. Germline lookup yields CDR1 MGHRA and CDR2 YSYEKL. With 0 bases clipped from V and 10 bases from J, the junction kept 12 bases outside the gene matches. The CDR3 length is 17 residues. The CDR3 here is CASSQDQEAGGRSPLHF. The CDR3 DNA sequence: TGCGCCAGCAGCCAAGATCAAGAGGCAGGGGGTCGGTCACCCCTCCACTTT.

The chain uses TRBV4-3 and TRBJ2-2, with D hard to call. CDR3 length equals 14 residues. Germline lookup yields CDR1 LGHNA and CDR2 YSLEER. V lost 4 bases and J 0 bases, leaving 6 bases between the germline ends. CDR3 sequence (DNA): TGCGCCAGCAGCCCTTTCGCGAACACCGGGGAGCTGTTTTTT. Its protein is CASSPFANTGELFF.

This clonotype was observed many times. CDR3 protein: CASSYSTSGALDTQYF. The CDR3 DNA is TGTGCCAGCAGTTACTCGACTAGCGGGGCGTTAGATACGCAGTATTTT. This rearrangement joins TRBV6-5 to TRBJ2-3, with 11 positions matching TRBD2. The J segment lost 5 bases and the V segment lost 0 bases, leaving 4 bases of the junction unmatched. The germline gives CDR1 MNHEY, CDR2 SVGAGI. The CDR3 has 16 amino acids.

This clonotype was detected ten times or more. The CDR3 sequence: CSVIQGYEQYF. Written as DNA, the CDR3 is TGCAGCGTCATACAGGGTTACGAGCAGTACTTC. The rearrangement uses TRBV29-1 and TRBJ2-7, with TRBD1 as a possible D gene (6 bases). The length of the CDR3 is 11 residues. V was shortened by 6 bases and J by 4 bases, with 10 bases between the two germline ends. CDR1 SQVTM and CDR2 ANQGSEA come from the germline V gene.

This clonotype appeared many times. DNA for the CDR3: TGTGCCAGCAAGGCTTCGAGGTACAATGAGCAGTTCTTC. It is translated as CASKASRYNEQFF. This chain links TRBV6-5 with TRBJ2-1, with D unresolved. Germline V CDR1 and CDR2: MNHEY, SVGAGI. The CDR3 consists of 13 residues. The ends were cut back, 7 bases at V and 4 bases at J, with 11 bases in the middle.

The V and J genes are TRBV2 and TRBJ1-2; D gene ambiguous. The CDR3 covers 11 residues. V lost 7 bases, J lost 7 bases, and 10 bases lay in between. The V gene's germline CDR1 is SNHLY and CDR2 FYNNEI. The CDR3 loop is CASTRTSGYTF. CDR3 in DNA: TGTGCCAGCACCAGGACGAGTGGCTACACCTTC.